This entry lists 32 T cell receptor beta chains sequenced from one sample in a study of blood T cell repertoires in COVID-19. Generated by immunoSEQ multiplex PCR, the TCRdb table keeps only in-frame clones and is missing some. The sample lists about 53,000 clones; 82% were seen once. Sequencing was carried out using peripheral blood. The receptors here all came from a human donor in a cohort sampled during active COVID-19.

This clone was seen only a few times. The chain couples TRBV4-3 to TRBJ2-5, with D possibly being TRBD1 (5 bases). Germline assignment: CDR1 LGHNA and CDR2 YSLEER. The CDR3 runs to 16 residues. V was trimmed by 0 bases and J by 0 bases, leaving 11 bases between them. In DNA, the CDR3 is TGCGCCAGCAGCCAAGATCAGGGTTGGGACCAAGAGACCCAGTACTTC. Amino acids: CASSQDQGWDQETQYF.

The chain carries TRBV7-9 and TRBJ1-5; D is unresolved. The CDR3 length is 12 residues. Deletions cut 3 bases from V and 5 bases from J, with 5 bases between. Per germline, CDR1 SEHNR and CDR2 FQNEAQ (reference sequence). The CDR3 region has the DNA TGTGCCAGCAGCTTCAGGCATCAGCCCCAGCATTTT. Translating gives CASSFRHQPQHF.

Points on this clone: Sequence at one end of the junction differs from germline and may be a read error. CDR3 amino acids: CASSLQGTVGETQYF. DNA for the CDR3: TGTGCTAGCAGCTTACAGGGAACGGTCGGGGAGACCCAGTACTTC. This rearrangement joins TRBV7-7 to TRBJ2-5; D possibly corresponds to TRBD1 (6 bases). This CDR3 is 15 amino acids long. The germline gives CDR1 SSHAT, CDR2 FNYEAQ (reference sequence).

In its sample, this clone was seen a few times. The chain uses TRBV29-1 and TRBJ2-7; TRBD1 agrees at 7 bases. The V gene end was trimmed by 6 bases and the J gene end by 0 bases; junction bases not matched to a gene: 2. In germline, CDR1 is SQVTM, CDR2 ANQGSEA. This CDR3 has 12 residues. CDR3: CSVTGSSYEQYF. CDR3 nucleotides: TGCAGCGTGACAGGGAGCTCCTACGAGCAGTACTTC.

This rearrangement joins TRBV5-1 to TRBJ1-1; 9 positions match TRBD1. The V gene end was trimmed by 5 bases and the J gene end by 5 bases; junction bases not matched to a gene: 7. Germline values: CDR1 SGHRS, CDR2 YFSETQ. This CDR3 is 14 amino acids long. The CDR3 nucleotides read TGCGCCAGCAGTAAACAGGGGGCGAGGACTGAAGCTTTCTTT. This translates into CASSKQGARTEAFF.

As DNA, the CDR3 is TGTGCCAGCAGTATCCGACAGGGAGCTAACTATGGCTACACCTTC. This gives the protein CASSIRQGANYGYTF. This sequence joins TRBV28 and TRBJ1-2, with 7 bases matching TRBD1. The ends lost 5 bases at V and 0 bases at J; junction bases unmatched: 6. This CDR3 has 15 amino acids. Per germline, CDR1 MDHEN and CDR2 SYDVKM.

The chain combines TRBV3-1 (or the pseudogene TRBV3-2) with TRBJ1-5; D unresolved. V lost 1 base to trimming and J lost 9 bases, with 10 bases between them. Germline CDR1 LGHDT, CDR2 YNNKEL (reference sequence). This CDR3 is 13 amino acids long. The CDR3 sequence is CASSQGYTGPQHF. The CDR3 DNA sequence: TGTGCCAGCAGCCAAGGTTATACCGGGCCCCAGCATTTT.

CDR3: CSASQTSDYEQYF. CDR3 DNA sequence: TGCAGTGCTAGTCAGACATCGGACTACGAGCAGTACTTC. V usage is TRBV20-1 and J usage is TRBJ2-7; D remains ambiguous. V shed 3 bases and J shed 3 bases, with 12 bases lying between them. The CDR3 consists of 13 residues. The germline gives CDR1 DFQATT, CDR2 SNEGSKA (reference sequence).

The chain combines TRBV4-1 with TRBJ1-2; 9 bases match TRBD1. Germline V gene lookup returns CDR1 MGHRA and CDR2 YSYEKL. The CDR3 loop spans 14 amino acids. Unmatched junction bases numbered 5, after V lost 2 bases and J lost 7 bases. The CDR3 DNA reads as TGCGCCAGCAGCCAAACGGACAGGGGTGGTGGCTACACCTTC. Translated: CASSQTDRGGGYTF.

The sample holds a few counts of this clone. The CDR3 nucleotides read TGTGCCAGCAGTTTACGCGGGAGCAACACCGGGGAGCTGTTTTTT. Translated: CASSLRGSNTGELFF. This chain joins TRBV27 and TRBJ2-2; 7 nucleotides match TRBD2. The junction had 2 bases not matched to a gene; V was cut back by 2 bases and J by 2 bases. This CDR3 contains 15 residues. In germline, CDR1 is MNHEY, CDR2 SMNVEV (reference sequence).

The chain links TRBV7-3 to TRBJ2-2, with 8 bases identical to TRBD2. Germline loops: CDR1 SGHTA, CDR2 FQGTGA. There are 16 residues in the CDR3. J was trimmed by 7 bases and V by 5 bases; bases with no gene match: 12. The CDR3 coding sequence is TGTGCCAGCAGCCCCCCAGCGGGAGTGGTAGGCGGGGAGCTGTTTTTT. This translates into CASSPPAGVVGGELFF.

The genes are TRBV4-1 and TRBJ2-7; 12 nucleotides align to TRBD2. Looked up from germline, CDR1 is MGHRA and CDR2 is YSYEKL. CDR3 length: 14 amino acids. V trimming: 2 bases; J trimming: 6 bases; junction bases outside the gene matches: 2. CDR3 in DNA: TGCGCCAGCAGCCAACTAGCGGGGGGGCTCGAGCAGTACTTC. Its protein product is CASSQLAGGLEQYF.

The J gene is TRBJ2-7, the V gene TRBV12-5; 10 bases align to TRBD2. CDR1 LGHNT and CDR2 FRNRAP come from the germline V gene. The V segment lost 0 bases and the J segment 1 base; nucleotides outside the gene matches: 3. CDR3 length equals 16 residues. The DNA of the CDR3 is TGTGCTAGTGGTTTGGTACTAGCGGGGCCTTCCTACGAGCAGTACTTC. Its protein product is CASGLVLAGPSYEQYF.

The DNA of the CDR3 is TGTGCCAGCAGTGAAGAGGGCGGGGGCACAGATACGCAGTATTTT. Translation: CASSEEGGGTDTQYF. The chain recombines TRBV2 with TRBJ2-3, with D perhaps matching TRBD2 (6 bases). CDR3 size: 15 residues. Trimming removed 1 base from V and 1 base from J, with 9 bases in between. Germline V lookup: CDR1 SNHLY, CDR2 FYNNEI.

Only a few counts were recorded for this clone. The chain joins TRBV10-3 to TRBJ2-2; 8 nucleotides agree with TRBD2. J gave up 4 bases and V 7 bases, and 2 bases lay outside the gene matches. The CDR3 sequence is 13 residues long. Germline V gene sequence: CDR1 ENHRY, CDR2 SYGVKD. Written as DNA, the CDR3 is TGTGCCATCATGGCGGGGGGCACCGGGGAGCTGTTTTTT. Its translation is CAIMAGGTGELFF.

V gene TRBV19 combines with J gene TRBJ1-1; D gene ambiguous. CDR1 is LNHDA and CDR2 is SQIVND in the germline V gene (reference sequence). This CDR3 has 16 residues. Trimming took off 0 bases at V and 4 bases at J, with 15 bases between the two ends. As DNA, the CDR3 is TGTGCCAGTAGTATAGACCGGCCCGAGGGAGGCACTGAAGCTTTCTTT. Its translation is CASSIDRPEGGTEAFF.

This clone is labeled medium-sized. The gene calls are TRBV9 and TRBJ2-2, with TRBD2 matching over 10 bases. After removal of 4 bases from V and 5 bases from J, the junction contained 5 bases not matched to a gene. The CDR3 length is 15 residues. Germline V gene sequence: CDR1 SGDLS, CDR2 YYNGEE. The CDR3 is CASSPSGGLTGELFF. The CDR3 DNA reads as TGTGCCAGCAGCCCTAGCGGGGGATTGACCGGGGAGCTGTTTTTT.

The chain uses TRBV12-5 and TRBJ2-5, with a possible D match to TRBD2 (6 bases). The ends were cut back, 6 bases at V and 1 base at J, with 9 bases in the middle. The CDR3 extends over 13 amino acids. The germline gives CDR1 LGHNT, CDR2 FRNRAP. The chain's CDR3 is CASGVGSQETQYF. The CDR3 coding sequence is TGTGCTAGTGGGGTCGGGAGCCAAGAGACCCAGTACTTC. Combining the CDR3 with reference TRBV12-5 and TRBJ2-5 gives the whole variable domain DARVTQTPRHKVTEMGQEVTMRCQPILGHNTVFWYRQTMMQGLELLAYFRNRAPLDDSGMPKDRFSAEMPDATLATLKIQPSEPRDSAVYFCASGVGSQETQYFGPGTRLLVL.

This sequence joins TRBV7-8 and TRBJ2-3; TRBD2 aligns across 14 bases. This CDR3 region has 15 residues. Germline V gives CDR1 SGHVS, CDR2 FQNEAQ. The trim removed 3 bases at V and 4 bases at J, leaving 0 bases unmatched. The CDR3 DNA reads as TGTGCCAGCAGCTTGACTAGCGGGGGGGCAGATACGCAGTATTTT. Translation: CASSLTSGGADTQYF.

The chain has TRBV20-1 and TRBJ2-5; D possibly corresponds to TRBD2 (5 bases). Germline values: CDR1 DFQATT, CDR2 SNEGSKA (reference sequence). The V gene lost 3 bases and the J gene lost 0 bases, with 8 bases spanning the gap. The CDR3 has 13 amino acids. The CDR3 nucleotides are TGCAGTGCTAGTTCCGGGGACCAAGAGACCCAGTACTTC. Translating gives CSASSGDQETQYF.

The sample holds one count of this clone. CDR3 residues: CASSLDGQGDGYTF. The DNA of the CDR3 is TGTGCCAGCAGTTTAGACGGACAGGGGGATGGCTACACCTTC. The chain carries TRBV27 and TRBJ1-2; 10 positions agree with TRBD1. J lost 6 bases, V lost 2 bases, and 3 bases had no gene match. CDR1 and CDR2 from the germline V gene are MNHEY and SMNVEV (reference sequence). This CDR3 is 14 amino acids long.

J is TRBJ2-7 and V is TRBV7-2; TRBD2 is a possible D gene (6 bases). Germline V gene lookup returns CDR1 SGHTA and CDR2 FQGNSA. This CDR3 spans 14 amino acids. Trimming took 4 bases from V and 0 from J, leaving 10 bases between them. DNA of the CDR3: TGTGCCAGCAGCTGGGAGGACACCTCCTACGAGCAGTACTTC. It specifies CASSWEDTSYEQYF.

The chain uses TRBV6-5 and TRBJ2-7, with 13 bases identical to TRBD2. This CDR3 comprises 15 residues. V lost 5 bases to trimming and J lost 8 bases; unmatched junction nucleotides: 9. Germline loops: CDR1 MNHEY, CDR2 SVGAGI. The CDR3 loop reads CASSLFRTSGSQQYF. For the CDR3, the DNA is TGTGCCAGCAGTCTATTCCGGACTAGCGGGAGCCAGCAGTACTTC.

In its sample, this clone was seen a few times. The CDR3 DNA reads TGCACCAGCAGCCAGAGGAAACTAGCGGGAAACTCCTACGAGCAGTACTTC. Translated: CTSSQRKLAGNSYEQYF. V and J are TRBV1 and TRBJ2-7; the table's TRBD2 call for D was not verified on the DNA. TRBV1 is a pseudogene segment. CDR3 length: 17 residues.

The chain has TRBV5-1 and TRBJ2-2; 13 bases agree with TRBD2. V was pared by 4 bases and J by 4 bases, with 10 bases of the junction left unmatched. Germline CDR1 SGHRS, CDR2 YFSETQ. The CDR3 spans 18 residues. CDR3 region: CASSAGLAGARGTGELFF. The DNA of the CDR3 is TGCGCCAGCAGCGCAGGACTAGCGGGGGCCCGGGGCACCGGGGAGCTGTTTTTT.

This chain uses TRBV5-1 with TRBJ2-7, with a weak D call TRBD1 (5 bases). The V gene lost 4 bases and the J gene lost 4 bases, with 9 bases spanning the gap. This CDR3 has 12 residues. The germline CDR1 and CDR2 sequences are SGHRS and YFSETQ. The CDR3 protein is CASSGRAYEQYF. The CDR3 coding sequence is TGCGCCAGCAGCGGCAGGGCTTACGAGCAGTACTTC.

The V call is TRBV19, the J call TRBJ2-1; 9 positions agree with TRBD2. The CDR3 totals 15 residues. The V gene end was trimmed by 7 bases and the J gene end by 7 bases; junction bases not matched to a gene: 11. Germline assignment: CDR1 LNHDA and CDR2 SQIVND (reference sequence). CDR3 residues: CASIFAGGPLNEQFF. CDR3 DNA sequence: TGTGCCAGTATCTTTGCGGGGGGGCCGCTTAATGAGCAGTTCTTC.

The CDR3 coding sequence is TGTGCCAGCAGCCCGGGTTACACAGATACGCAGTATTTT. Translating it yields CASSPGYTDTQYF. The genes are TRBV7-2 and TRBJ2-3, with D hard to call. V was cut by 5 bases and J by 2 bases, with 8 bases left in between. CDR3 size: 13 residues. Germline V gene data show CDR1 as SGHTA and CDR2 as FQGNSA.

This clone was recorded many times. V gene TRBV7-2 combines with J gene TRBJ2-1; 9 bases fit TRBD2. Germline V CDR1 and CDR2: SGHTA, FQGNSA. CDR3 length equals 15 residues. V gave up 2 bases and J gave up 4 bases; unmatched junction bases: 3. The CDR3 DNA reads as TGTGCCAGCAGCTTATTAGCGGGAGCTTACAATGAGCAGTTCTTC. Translating gives CASSLLAGAYNEQFF.

V usage is TRBV27 and J usage is TRBJ2-5; tentatively, D is TRBD2 (5 bases). CDR3 length: 15 residues. Trimming pared 11 bases from V and 1 base from J, leaving 20 bases between. CDR1 MNHEY and CDR2 SMNVEV come from the germline V gene (reference sequence). CDR3 nucleotides: TGTGCCTCTAGCAGTTTGAGGAGCGGCCAAGAGACCCAGTACTTC. Encoded protein: CASSSLRSGQETQYF.

The chain recombines TRBV28 with TRBJ1-6; 7 bases are shared with TRBD1. CDR3 length: 16 residues. V was clipped by 5 bases and J by 6 bases; unmatched bases: 10. The germline CDR1 and CDR2 sequences are MDHEN and SYDVKM. CDR3 in DNA: TGTGCCAGCAGTCCGCAGGGGGTCAGGGGTAATTCACCCCTCCACTTT. Its translation is CASSPQGVRGNSPLHF.

The V and J genes are TRBV11-2 and TRBJ2-1; D gene unclear. CDR1 SGHAT and CDR2 FQNNGV come from the germline V gene. The CDR3 loop spans 11 amino acids. Between the trimmed V and J ends, which lost 3 bases and 16 bases, there was a span of 13 bases. The CDR3 DNA sequence: TGTGCCAGCAGCTTCGGTCCCCATGAATTCTTC. As protein: CASSFGPHEFF.